The 21 T cell receptor beta chains below were found in one sample sequenced in a study of CD8 T cells in ankylosing spondylitis. Study-wide results and limits: Seemingly distinctive of ankylosing spondylitis blood was a TCR beta motif formed by eight highly homologous variants.

From the 5' RACE reads, TCRdb called clonotypes with MiXCR, one entry per CDR3 protein. The sample includes around 440,000 distinct CDR3 sequences, about a sixth seen only once; the top ten take approximately 1%. No antigens are known for them. The sample consisted of blood, either unsorted or a sorted T cell fraction (not recorded which). The receptors originated from a male donor with ankylosing spondylitis.

This clonotype was detected only a few times. V and J are TRBV3-1 and TRBJ2-7, with unresolved D. CDR3 length: 15 residues. From germline, CDR1 is LGHDT and CDR2 YNNKEL (reference sequence). Trimming removed 1 base at V and 2 bases at J, with 12 bases between. The CDR3 DNA sequence: TGTGCCAGCAGCCAAGTGAACCGGAGAACCTACGAGCAGTACTTC. It specifies CASSQVNRRTYEQYF.

This chain connects TRBV5-1 to TRBJ1-2; 7 bases align to TRBD1. With V trimmed by 4 bases and J by 1 base, 4 bases remained unmatched. This CDR3 is 14 amino acids long. CDR1 and CDR2 from the germline V gene are SGHRS and YFSETQ. The CDR3 DNA reads TGCGCCAGCAGCCTGGGGACAGTTAACTATGGCTACACCTTC. It translates to CASSLGTVNYGYTF. The complete variable domain, with remaining parts taken from reference TRBV5-1 and TRBJ1-2, reads KAGVTQTPRYLIKTRGQQVTLSCSPISGHRSVSWYQQTPGQGLQFLFEYFSETQRNKGNFPGRFSGRQFSNSRSEMNVSTLELGDSALYLCASSLGTVNYGYTFGSGTRLTVV.

As for this clonotype: A read error is possible here, since a much larger clone lies one base away. The chain links TRBV5-1 to TRBJ1-5; possible D gene TRBD1, 5 bases. Germline CDR1 SGHRS, CDR2 YFSETQ. This CDR3 contains 14 residues. The DNA of the CDR3 is TGCACCAGCAGCCCGGGGGTTAGCAATCAGCCCCAGCATTTT. Residues: CTSSPGVSNQPQHF.

The V gene is TRBV27, the J gene TRBJ2-3, with 12 bases fitting TRBD2. The CDR3 is made up of 18 amino acids. Per germline, CDR1 MNHEY and CDR2 SMNVEV (reference sequence). V lost 3 bases, J lost 0 bases, and 7 bases stayed unmatched. DNA of the CDR3: TGTGCCAGCAGTTTTAGACTAGCGGGAGTCATGAGCACAGATACGCAGTATTTT. This encodes CASSFRLAGVMSTDTQYF.

J is TRBJ2-7 and V is TRBV4-1, with D maybe TRBD2 (6 bases). This CDR3 contains 13 residues. Trimming removed 0 bases at V and 12 bases at J, with 15 bases between. Germline loops: CDR1 MGHRA, CDR2 YSYEKL. The CDR3 DNA reads TGCGCCAGCAGCCAAGATCCCGAGGGAGGTCCGTACTTC. Its translation: CASSQDPEGGPYF.

The sample holds many counts of this clonotype. The germline gene is not matched at one end of the junction; a read error may be the cause. The chain joins TRBV3-1 to TRBJ1-1, with D possibly matching TRBD1 (5 bases). The CDR3 is 13 residues long. Germline lookup yields CDR1 LGHDT and CDR2 YNNKEL (reference sequence). This CDR3 is CASSQAGYTEAFF. The CDR3 nucleotides are TGCGCCAGCAGCCAAGCAGGGTACACTGAAGCTTTCTTT. Complete variable domain (other parts from reference TRBV3-1 and TRBJ1-1): DTAVSQTPKYLVTQMGNDKSIKCEQNLGHDTMYWYKQDSKKFLKIMFSYNNKELIINETVPNRFSPKSPDKAHLNLHINSLELGDSAVYFCASSQAGYTEAFFGQGTRLTVV.

The chain recombines TRBV20-1 with TRBJ2-7; D unclear. Trimming cost V 3 bases and J 4 bases, with 7 bases left between them. The CDR3 is made up of 11 amino acids. Germline CDR1 is DFQATT and CDR2 is SNEGSKA (reference sequence). CDR3 amino acids: CSARTGYEQYF. For the CDR3, the DNA is TGCAGTGCTAGGACCGGATACGAGCAGTACTTC.

The chain joins TRBV7-9 to TRBJ1-3; D is unclear. CDR3 length: 16 residues. Trimming stripped 1 base from V and 1 base from J, with 11 bases between. CDR1 is SEHNR, CDR2 FQNEAQ, per germline (reference sequence). In nucleotides, the CDR3 is TGTGCCAGCAGCTTAGTTTCTGGGATTTCTGGAAACACCATATATTTT. This encodes CASSLVSGISGNTIYF. Full variable domain (rest looked up from reference TRBV7-9 and TRBJ1-3): DTGVSQNPRHKITKRGQNVTFRCDPISEHNRLYWYRQTLGQGPEFLTYFQNEAQLEKSRLLSDRFSAERPKGSFSTLEIQRTEQGDSAMYLCASSLVSGISGNTIYFGEGSWLTVV.

This clonotype has only a few counts. The V gene is TRBV6-1, the J gene TRBJ2-1, with 8 bases aligning to TRBD2. J was trimmed by 5 bases and V by 5 bases; bases with no gene match: 11. Germline lookup yields CDR1 MNHNS and CDR2 SASEGT. There are 16 residues in the CDR3. The CDR3 spells CASSPKSTSGDNEQFF. As DNA, the CDR3 is TGTGCCAGCAGTCCAAAGTCAACTAGCGGCGACAATGAGCAGTTCTTC.

A few counts support this clonotype. V is TRBV29-1 and J is TRBJ2-6, with D hard to call. This CDR3 has 13 amino acids. CDR1 and CDR2 (germline): SQVTM, ANQGSEA. Between the trimmed V and J ends, which lost 6 bases and 0 bases, there was a span of 6 bases. The CDR3 DNA reads as TGCAGCGTCAAGGGCTCTGGGGCCAACGTCCTGACTTTC. This translates into CSVKGSGANVLTF.

This clonotype showed up just a few times. The chain employs TRBV11-1 and TRBJ2-2; D is uncertain. The CDR3 has 13 amino acids. CDR1 SGHAT and CDR2 FQDESV come from the germline V gene (reference sequence). V was trimmed by 2 bases and J by 4 bases, leaving 5 bases between them. CDR3 nucleotide sequence: TGTGCCAGCAGCTTATCCCTCACCGGGGAGCTGTTTTTT. As protein: CASSLSLTGELFF.

This clonotype was seen a few times. The chain's CDR3 is CASSLVRGTSGSMGSEQYF. The CDR3 DNA reads TGTGCCAGCAGCTTAGTGAGGGGGACTAGCGGGAGTATGGGGAGCGAGCAGTACTTC. The chain joins TRBV11-2 to TRBJ2-7; TRBD2 matches at 14 bases. The CDR3 has 19 residues. Germline CDR1 is SGHAT and CDR2 is FQNNGV. V lost 1 base to trimming and J lost 6 bases; unmatched junction nucleotides: 14.

In this sample, this clonotype turned up a few times. The rearrangement links TRBV5-1 to TRBJ1-1; D gene uncertain. V was pared by 0 bases and J by 3 bases, with 6 bases between. The germline V gene encodes CDR1 SGHRS and CDR2 YFSETQ. This CDR3 contains 13 residues. CDR3 sequence: CASSLAWDTEAFF. DNA of the CDR3: TGCGCCAGCAGCTTGGCGTGGGACACTGAAGCTTTCTTT.

This clonotype was counted only a few times. This chain uses TRBV6-1 with TRBJ2-7; D perhaps matches TRBD2 (5 bases). From germline, CDR1 is MNHNS and CDR2 SASEGT. The germline V and J ends were trimmed by 9 bases and 2 bases, with 8 bases remaining between them. This CDR3 spans 11 amino acids. The CDR3 is CASTLAYEQYF. The CDR3 DNA follows: TGTGCCAGTACACTAGCCTACGAGCAGTACTTC.

The rearrangement links TRBV5-1 to TRBJ2-5; D remains unclear. The germline CDR1 and CDR2 sequences are SGHRS and YFSETQ. The CDR3 covers 14 residues. With 3 bases removed from V and 3 bases from J, the gap between germline ends came to 12 bases. The CDR3 protein is CASSSDTRKETQYF. The DNA for the CDR3 is TGCGCCAGCAGCTCAGATACGCGAAAAGAGACCCAGTACTTC.

The genes are TRBV5-1 and TRBJ1-1; D not certain. The V and J ends lost 0 bases and 1 base respectively, with 7 bases between them. The CDR3 totals 14 residues. Germline V gene data show CDR1 as SGHRS and CDR2 as YFSETQ. The CDR3 spells CASSLEPANTEAFF. The CDR3 coding sequence is TGCGCCAGCAGCTTGGAGCCAGCGAACACTGAAGCTTTCTTT. Looking up the rest from reference TRBV5-1 and TRBJ1-1 gives the full variable domain: KAGVTQTPRYLIKTRGQQVTLSCSPISGHRSVSWYQQTPGQGLQFLFEYFSETQRNKGNFPGRFSGRQFSNSRSEMNVSTLELGDSALYLCASSLEPANTEAFFGQGTRLTVV.

This clonotype has ten or more counts. This chain uses TRBV29-1 with TRBJ1-5; D is undetermined. Germline values: CDR1 SQVTM, CDR2 ANQGSEA. The CDR3 runs 13 residues. The V end was cut by 4 bases, the J end by 0 bases, with 7 bases between. The CDR3 region is CSVARDSNQPQHF. In nucleotides, the CDR3 is TGCAGCGTTGCCCGGGATAGCAATCAGCCCCAGCATTTT.

This chain joins TRBV10-2 and TRBJ2-7, with TRBD1 identical over 8 bases. CDR1 WSHSY and CDR2 SAAADI come from the germline V gene. After removal of 3 bases from V and 4 bases from J, the junction contained 8 bases not matched to a gene. The CDR3 extends over 15 amino acids. DNA of the CDR3: TGCGCCAGCAGTGACGCCGGGACAGGAGGGTACGAGCAGTACTTC. Translation gives CASSDAGTGGYEQYF.

The chain recombines TRBV28 with TRBJ2-2; D is unresolved. The CDR3 extends over 16 amino acids. The V end lost 5 bases, the J end lost 1 base, and 14 bases lay between the germline ends. The germline V gene encodes CDR1 MDHEN and CDR2 SYDVKM. CDR3 region: CASSPLSTLNTGELFF. The DNA for the CDR3 is TGTGCCAGCAGTCCCCTCTCGACCCTGAACACCGGGGAGCTGTTTTTT.

A few counts support this clonotype. V usage is TRBV2 and J usage is TRBJ1-5, with TRBD1 matching over 8 bases. This CDR3 has 13 residues. The J segment lost 6 bases and the V segment lost 8 bases, leaving 6 bases of the junction unmatched. The germline CDR1 and CDR2 sequences are SNHLY and FYNNEI. DNA for the CDR3: TGTGCCAGCGCCGACAGGGGTGCTCAGCCCCAGCATTTT. It translates to CASADRGAQPQHF.

J is TRBJ2-1 and V is TRBV11-3; the D is unclear. V was trimmed by 4 bases and J by 0 bases, leaving 4 bases between them. From germline, CDR1 is SGHNT and CDR2 YENEEA. CDR3 size: 13 residues. Written as DNA, the CDR3 is TGTGCCAGCAGCTCCATCTCCTACAATGAGCAGTTCTTC. Translated: CASSSISYNEQFF.